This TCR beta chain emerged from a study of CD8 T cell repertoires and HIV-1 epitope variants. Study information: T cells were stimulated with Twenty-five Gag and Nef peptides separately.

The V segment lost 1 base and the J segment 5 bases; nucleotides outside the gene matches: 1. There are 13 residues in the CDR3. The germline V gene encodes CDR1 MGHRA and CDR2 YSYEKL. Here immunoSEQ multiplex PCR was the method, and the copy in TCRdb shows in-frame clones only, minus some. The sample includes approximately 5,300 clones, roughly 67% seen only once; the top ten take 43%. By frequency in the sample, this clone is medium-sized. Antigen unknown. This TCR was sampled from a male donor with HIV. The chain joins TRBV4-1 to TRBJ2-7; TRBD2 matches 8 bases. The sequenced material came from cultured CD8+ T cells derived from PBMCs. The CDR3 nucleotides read TGCGCCAGCAGCCAAGGGACTAGCAACGAGCAGTACTTC. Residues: CASSQGTSNEQYF.